Following are 24 T cell receptor beta chains from one sample sequenced in a study of T cells and Merkel cell carcinoma outcomes. Assay used: immunoSEQ multiplex PCR; TCRdb lists only in-frame clones, some missing. The data contain more than 500 clones, 80% to 90% of them seen just once; the ten biggest clones take up 10%. Material for sequencing was tumor tissue from Merkel cell carcinoma. These TCRs come from a human donor with Merkel cell carcinoma.

The V gene is TRBV7-6, the J gene TRBJ2-3; 10 nucleotides agree with TRBD1. Germline lookup yields CDR1 SGHVS and CDR2 FNYEAQ. This CDR3 is 16 amino acids long. With V trimmed by 4 bases and J by 2 bases, 6 bases remained unmatched. The CDR3 loop reads CASSYRGTGATDTQYF. The CDR3 coding sequence is TGTGCCAGCAGCTACCGGGGGACAGGGGCCACAGATACGCAGTATTTT. Full variable domain (missing parts from reference TRBV7-6 and TRBJ2-3): GAGVSQSPRYKVTKRGQDVALRCDPISGHVSLYWYRQALGQGPEFLTYFNYEAQQDKSGLPNDRFSAERPEGSISTLTIQRTEQRDSAMYRCASSYRGTGATDTQYFGPGTRLTVL.

CDR3 residues: CASSLYGFNQPQHF. In nucleotides, the CDR3 is TGTGCCAGCAGCTTATACGGTTTCAATCAGCCCCAGCATTTT. This rearrangement joins TRBV7-2 to TRBJ1-5; unclear D gene. This CDR3 has 14 residues. Germline V gene data show CDR1 as SGHTA and CDR2 as FQGNSA. Trimming stripped 2 bases from V and 3 bases from J, with 8 bases between.

J is TRBJ2-7 and V is TRBV29-1; possible D gene TRBD1, 6 bases. The CDR3 extends over 12 amino acids. V was shortened by 4 bases and J by 1 base, with 8 bases between the two germline ends. The germline gives CDR1 SQVTM, CDR2 ANQGSEA. The CDR3 DNA follows: TGCAGCGTTGGGCAGGGGTCCTACGAGCAGTACTTC. Amino acid sequence: CSVGQGSYEQYF.

The genes are TRBV6-5 and TRBJ2-3, with unresolved D. Trimming removed 6 bases from V and 5 bases from J, with 3 bases in between. The CDR3 contains 10 residues. Germline CDR1 MNHEY, CDR2 SVGAGI. The CDR3 nucleotides are TGTGCCAGCAGGTTAGATACGCAGTATTTT. Encoded protein: CASRLDTQYF.

The chain has TRBV7-9 and TRBJ2-7; TRBD2 is a possible D gene (6 bases). Germline V gene lookup returns CDR1 SEHNR and CDR2 FQNEAQ (reference sequence). Trimming removed 5 bases at V and 2 bases at J, with 13 bases between. The CDR3 is made up of 14 amino acids. CDR3 nucleotide sequence: TGTGCCAGCAGCCCAGTGGGCGGGACCTACGAGCAGTACTTC. Encoded protein: CASSPVGGTYEQYF.

This chain links TRBV18 with TRBJ2-1; 7 nucleotides line up with TRBD1. V lost 6 bases and J lost 3; bases outside the gene matches: 5. The CDR3 sequence is 14 residues long. CDR1 KGHSH and CDR2 LQKENI come from the germline V gene. The CDR3 DNA follows: TGTGCCAGCTCCTGGACAGGCTACTACAATGAGCAGTTCTTC. Translating it yields CASSWTGYYNEQFF.

This chain uses TRBV4-1 with TRBJ1-1, with D hard to call. The germline V gene encodes CDR1 MGHRA and CDR2 YSYEKL. The CDR3 is 17 residues long. V shed 0 bases and J shed 0 bases, with 14 bases lying between them. CDR3 sequence (DNA): TGCGCCAGCAGCCAAGATCCCGGAGACATAATGAACACTGAAGCTTTCTTT. The encoded protein is CASSQDPGDIMNTEAFF.

The chain employs TRBV4-2 and TRBJ1-2; D is unresolved. V dropped 3 bases and J dropped 0 bases, with 8 bases sitting between them. This CDR3 is built from 14 residues. Germline values: CDR1 LGHNA, CDR2 YNFKEQ. DNA of the CDR3: TGTGCCAGCAGCCAGGATATCGCTAACTATGGCTACACCTTC. This translates into CASSQDIANYGYTF.

This sequence joins TRBV6-4 and TRBJ2-6; the D is unclear. Germline V gene data show CDR1 as MRHNA and CDR2 as SNTAGT. The CDR3 sequence is 18 residues long. Trimming removed 5 bases from V and 5 bases from J, with 22 bases in between. The CDR3 DNA follows: TGTGCCAGCAGTACTGGTGACTCACGACAAAGTCGGGCCAACGTCCTGACTTTC. Amino acid sequence: CASSTGDSRQSRANVLTF.

The genes are TRBV11-2 and TRBJ2-7; D ambiguous. The CDR3 is 12 residues long. The V and J ends lost 3 bases and 8 bases respectively, with 11 bases between them. Germline V gene data show CDR1 as SGHAT and CDR2 as FQNNGV. CDR3 nucleotide sequence: TGTGCCAGCAGCTTGGGTGGGCTCAAGCAGTACTTC. It specifies CASSLGGLKQYF.

V gene TRBV6-6 combines with J gene TRBJ1-3; D might be TRBD1 (5 bases). This CDR3 contains 14 residues. V lost 5 bases, J lost 4 bases, and 12 bases lay in between. Germline V gene data show CDR1 as MNHNY and CDR2 as SVGAGI (reference sequence). CDR3 coding DNA: TGTGCCAGCAGTCCGCAGGGTGGAGGAAACACCATATATTTT. It yields the protein CASSPQGGGNTIYF.

The chain has TRBV5-1 and TRBJ2-5; 8 positions agree with TRBD1. J lost 6 bases, V lost 4 bases, and 5 bases had no gene match. Germline V lookup: CDR1 SGHRS, CDR2 YFSETQ. The CDR3 is 13 residues long. The CDR3 DNA sequence: TGCGCCAGCAGCCCAGACAGGGGAAAGACCCAGTACTTC. Its translation: CASSPDRGKTQYF. Variable domain in full (rest from reference TRBV5-1 and TRBJ2-5): KAGVTQTPRYLIKTRGQQVTLSCSPISGHRSVSWYQQTPGQGLQFLFEYFSETQRNKGNFPGRFSGRQFSNSRSEMNVSTLELGDSALYLCASSPDRGKTQYFGPGTRLLVL.

The CDR3 DNA follows: TGTGCCAGCGTCGAACCCGGGCCCGCCCCAGATACGCAGTATTTT. It is translated as CASVEPGPAPDTQYF. The rearrangement uses TRBV28 and TRBJ2-3; D is undetermined. V was clipped by 8 bases and J by 4 bases, with 19 bases between them. In germline, CDR1 is MDHEN, CDR2 SYDVKM. The length of the CDR3 is 15 residues.

This clone turned up a few times. The chain links TRBV10-1 to TRBJ2-7, with D maybe TRBD2 (5 bases). CDR3 length: 14 residues. V shed 3 bases and J shed 1 base, with 10 bases lying between them. CDR1 WNHNN and CDR2 SYGVQD come from the germline V gene (reference sequence). The DNA of the CDR3 is TGCGCCAGCAGTGATACCGGACTGTCCTACGAGCAGTACTTC. This gives the protein CASSDTGLSYEQYF.

This chain links TRBV25-1 with TRBJ2-6, with a weak D call TRBD1 (6 bases). The CDR3 contains 18 residues. Trimming pared 3 bases from V and 2 bases from J, leaving 17 bases between. Germline assignment: CDR1 MGHDK and CDR2 SYGVNS. This CDR3 reads CASSDPPGQHPGANVLTF. The CDR3 DNA follows: TGTGCCAGCAGTGATCCCCCCGGACAGCATCCTGGGGCCAACGTCCTGACTTTC.

The CDR3 DNA reads as TGCGCCAGCAGCCAAGGCAACCACAGGGAAGAGACCCAGTACTTC. Translating it yields CASSQGNHREETQYF. The chain joins TRBV4-1 to TRBJ2-5, with D possibly being TRBD1 (6 bases). The CDR3 length is 15 residues. Germline V gene data show CDR1 as MGHRA and CDR2 as YSYEKL. Deletions cut 1 base from V and 3 bases from J, with 12 bases between.

The V and J genes are TRBV6-4 and TRBJ1-2; maybe TRBD1 (6 bases). The CDR3 is 16 amino acids. V lost 5 bases and J 2 bases, leaving 18 bases between the germline ends. From germline, CDR1 is MRHNA and CDR2 SNTAGT. CDR3 region: CASSRQAGGRNYGYTF. The CDR3 nucleotides are TGTGCCAGCAGTCGACAGGCCGGCGGACGAAACTATGGCTACACCTTC.

The V call is TRBV7-2, the J call TRBJ1-2; 9 nucleotides match TRBD1. V shed 3 bases, J shed 2 bases, and the junction held 4 bases outside the gene matches. This CDR3 has 15 residues. CDR1 and CDR2 from the germline V gene are SGHTA and FQGNSA. The CDR3 DNA reads as TGTGCCAGCAGCTTGGGGGACAGGGTAAACTATGGCTACACCTTC. This gives the protein CASSLGDRVNYGYTF. The full variable domain, in which reference TRBV7-2 and TRBJ1-2 provide the parts outside the CDR3, is GAGVSQSPSNKVTEKGKDVELRCDPISGHTALYWYRQSLGQGLEFLIYFQGNSAPDKSGLPSDRFSAERTGGSVSTLTIQRTQQEDSAVYLCASSLGDRVNYGYTFGSGTRLTVV.

The chain is built from TRBV29-1 and TRBJ1-1, with 7 bases aligning to TRBD1. V was clipped by 0 bases and J by 0 bases; unmatched bases: 10. Germline loops: CDR1 SQVTM, CDR2 ANQGSEA. This CDR3 is built from 17 residues. This CDR3 is CSVEDYSNRGLNTEAFF. The CDR3, as DNA: TGCAGCGTTGAAGATTACTCTAACAGGGGACTGAACACTGAAGCTTTCTTT.

The V and J genes are TRBV9 and TRBJ1-5; no reliable D call. The V gene lost 2 bases and the J gene lost 2 bases, with 8 bases spanning the gap. The CDR3 is 14 amino acids. Germline CDR1 and CDR2: SGDLS and YYNGEE. The CDR3 DNA reads TGTGCCAGCAGCGTTGGAGACGGCAATCAGCCCCAGCATTTT. Amino acid sequence: CASSVGDGNQPQHF.

V gene TRBV19 combines with J gene TRBJ1-2, with 8 bases matching TRBD1. Per the germline V gene, CDR1 is LNHDA and CDR2 is SQIVND (reference sequence). The CDR3 has 14 amino acids. Trimming took 6 bases from V and 3 from J; bases not matched to a gene: 6. The CDR3 DNA is TGTGCCAGTAGACACGGGACAGGTCACTATGGCTACACCTTC. This encodes CASRHGTGHYGYTF.

Comments on this clone: The sample holds other DNA sequences that translate to the same CDR3. The J gene is TRBJ2-5, the V gene TRBV21-1; the D call in the table, TRBD1, was not verified against the DNA. TRBV21-1 counts as a pseudogene. The CDR3 has 15 residues. The CDR3 region is CASSTGALDQETQYF. In DNA, the CDR3 is TGTGCCAGCAGCACTGGGGCGCTGGACCAAGAGACCCAGTACTTC.

The rearrangement uses TRBV30 and TRBJ1-1; D perhaps matches TRBD1 (5 bases). V was cut by 7 bases and J by 11 bases, with 20 bases left in between. CDR3 length: 12 residues. CDR1 is GTSNPN, CDR2 SVGIG, per germline (reference sequence). The CDR3 DNA reads as TGTGCCTCCTCGGGACTGTCAGGTGGGGCTTTCTTT. Protein product: CASSGLSGGAFF.

The V call is TRBV4-1, the J call TRBJ1-4; D is unresolved. The germline CDR1 and CDR2 sequences are MGHRA and YSYEKL. V lost 0 bases and J lost 7, with 9 bases in between. CDR3 length: 14 residues. In DNA form, the CDR3 reads TGCGCCAGCAGCCAAGACTGGCGTTCTGAAAAACTGTTTTTT. Amino acids: CASSQDWRSEKLFF.